This T cell receptor beta chain was recovered during a study of blood T cells in healthy people across ages. Of note for this clonotype: Its antigen is unknown.

The authors ran a second PCR of about 7 to 12 cycles using a sample-barcoded 5' primer and a J-beta primer mix. Template switching added a 12-random-nucleotide identifier to every cDNA molecule. The study obtained at least 2.5 million CDR3-containing paired-end reads from every sample. TCRdb used MiXCR to reprocess the 5' RACE reads, holding one entry per CDR3 protein. The sample contains about 730,000 distinct CDR3 sequences, around 46% of which appear only once. The CDR3 is 16 amino acids. CDR1 is LGHDT, CDR2 YNNKEL, per germline (reference sequence). Trimming stripped 1 base from V and 5 bases from J, with 18 bases between. Study-wide points: It was held that diversity estimates obtained from one million T cells represented underestimates.

The chain couples TRBV3-1 to TRBJ2-7, with D uncertain. The sequence came from a woman between 55 and 75 years old in good health. Material: blood. As DNA, the CDR3 is TGTGCCAGCAGCCAAGGATCCAGGAATTCGTTCGACGAGCAGTACTTC. Encoded protein: CASSQGSRNSFDEQYF.